The 15 T cell receptor beta chains below were found in one sample sequenced in a study of blood T cell repertoires in COVID-19. Profiling relied on immunoSEQ multiplex PCR, and the TCRdb table lists in-frame clones only, not all of them. Counted here are about 180,000 clones, 86% occurring once; the ten biggest clones make up more than 7.5%. The material sequenced was PBMCs or T cells enriched from blood (not recorded which). The receptors come from a woman aged 25 to 39 who had recovered from COVID-19.

V usage is TRBV18 and J usage is TRBJ1-3; D is possibly TRBD1 (5 bases). There are 16 residues in the CDR3. V gave up 6 bases and J gave up 3 bases, with 18 bases separating them. CDR1 and CDR2 from the germline V gene are KGHSH and LQKENI. In DNA form, the CDR3 reads TGTGCCAGCTCCCCGTCAGGCGGGGCGCGTGGAAACACCATATATTTT. Amino acid sequence: CASSPSGGARGNTIYF.

V usage is TRBV6-4 and J usage is TRBJ1-4; 9 bases agree with TRBD1. Trimming cost V 6 bases and J 3 bases; bases outside gene matches: 5. CDR3 size: 15 residues. Germline V gene sequence: CDR1 MRHNA, CDR2 SNTAGT. CDR3 DNA sequence: TGTGCCAGCAGGAGAGACAGGGGGGCTAATGAAAAACTGTTTTTT. Residues: CASRRDRGANEKLFF.

The chain employs TRBV7-6 and TRBJ2-3; 10 bases align to TRBD2. There are 16 residues in the CDR3. Germline V gene data show CDR1 as SGHVS and CDR2 as FNYEAQ. Trimming removed 4 bases from V and 1 base from J; junction bases left unmatched: 5. The CDR3 DNA reads TGTGCCAGCAGCTCCGTAGCGGGAGGAGGCACAGATACGCAGTATTTT. It yields the protein CASSSVAGGGTDTQYF.

In this sample, this clone turned up a few times. The chain combines TRBV6-5 with TRBJ2-3; a possible D gene is TRBD1 (6 bases). This CDR3 region has 14 residues. In germline, CDR1 is MNHEY, CDR2 SVGAGI. V gave up 7 bases and J gave up 5 bases, with 16 bases separating them. The CDR3 bases are TGTGCCAGCATCCCCCCACAGGGCCTAGATACGCAGTATTTT. It codes for CASIPPQGLDTQYF.

The table lists this clone with a few counts. This chain uses TRBV13 with TRBJ1-3, with 8 bases aligning to TRBD1. J lost 0 bases, V lost 4 bases, and 5 bases had no gene match. There are 16 residues in the CDR3. The germline gives CDR1 PRHDT, CDR2 FYEKMQ (reference sequence). The chain's CDR3 is CASSWQGAGSGNTIYF. CDR3 DNA sequence: TGTGCCAGCAGCTGGCAGGGGGCAGGCTCTGGAAACACCATATATTTT.

The chain combines TRBV18 with TRBJ2-1; maybe TRBD2 (7 bases). V lost 5 bases and J lost 8, with 25 bases in between. There are 17 residues in the CDR3. Germline-derived CDR1 and CDR2 are KGHSH and LQKENI. For the CDR3, the DNA is TGTGCCAGCTCAACAGGGACTGTGGGCGGGAGCGAGGATGAGCAGTTCTTC. Protein: CASSTGTVGGSEDEQFF.

V and J are TRBV13 and TRBJ1-5; D is unclear. The CDR3 has 16 residues. From germline, CDR1 is PRHDT and CDR2 FYEKMQ (reference sequence). V was clipped by 4 bases and J by 3 bases, with 16 bases between them. The CDR3 loop reads CASSSGVLRDNQPQHF. Here the CDR3 DNA reads TGTGCCAGCAGCTCCGGTGTGTTACGGGACAATCAGCCCCAGCATTTT.

By frequency in the sample, this clone is medium-sized. The gene calls are TRBV7-2 and TRBJ1-1; D is ambiguous. CDR3 length equals 14 residues. Germline V lookup: CDR1 SGHTA, CDR2 FQGNSA. V was trimmed by 5 bases and J by 0 bases, leaving 10 bases between them. DNA for the CDR3: TGTGCCAGCAGCGGCAGTCAACTGAACACTGAAGCTTTCTTT. Its protein is CASSGSQLNTEAFF.

This clone was seen a handful of times. V and J are TRBV7-2 and TRBJ2-7, with TRBD2 as a possible D gene (5 bases). The V end lost 8 bases, the J end lost 0 bases, and 14 bases lay between the germline ends. The CDR3 has 14 amino acids. The V gene's germline CDR1 is SGHTA and CDR2 FQGNSA. The CDR3 coding sequence is TGTGCCAGCGCCATAGCGATGGGCTCCTACGAGCAGTACTTC. Translated: CASAIAMGSYEQYF.

J is TRBJ1-4 and V is TRBV4-1, with D perhaps TRBD1 (6 bases). CDR3 length equals 13 residues. V lost 2 bases to trimming and J lost 6 bases, with 7 bases between them. The germline V gene encodes CDR1 MGHRA and CDR2 YSYEKL. For the CDR3, the DNA is TGCGCCAGCAGCCAACGGACAGATGAAAAACTGTTTTTT. Translation: CASSQRTDEKLFF.

A single count supports this clone. This chain joins TRBV3-1 (or the pseudogene TRBV3-2) and TRBJ2-3; 13 nucleotides align to TRBD2. The CDR3 loop spans 20 amino acids. Trimming took 0 bases from V and 2 from J; bases not matched to a gene: 11. Germline assignment: CDR1 LGHDT and CDR2 YNNKEL (reference sequence). CDR3 coding DNA: TGTGCCAGCAGCCAAGAGGCGGGGACTAGCGGGACAACACACACAGATACGCAGTATTTT. As protein: CASSQEAGTSGTTHTDTQYF.

The chain recombines TRBV7-8 with TRBJ1-4; D unresolved. This CDR3 is built from 16 residues. Germline V gene lookup returns CDR1 SGHVS and CDR2 FQNEAQ. Trimming took 5 bases from V and 2 from J, leaving 15 bases between them. CDR3 residues: CASSPEGSMTNEKLFF. CDR3 sequence (DNA): TGTGCCAGCAGCCCGGAAGGGAGCATGACTAATGAAAAACTGTTTTTT. Full variable domain (rest looked up from reference TRBV7-8 and TRBJ1-4): GAGVSQSPRYKVAKRGQDVALRCDPISGHVSLFWYQQALGQGPEFLTYFQNEAQLDKSGLPSDRFFAERPEGSVSTLKIQRTQQEDSAVYLCASSPEGSMTNEKLFFGSGTQLSVL.

This clone was seen just once. CDR3 DNA: TGCGCCAGCAGCCCGGGAGTCTCAGGAAAAAAGATAGAGACCCAGTACTTC. It is translated as CASSPGVSGKKIETQYF. The chain joins TRBV5-1 to TRBJ2-5, with D possibly TRBD2 on 6 matching bases. The V gene's germline CDR1 is SGHRS and CDR2 YFSETQ. The ends were cut back, 4 bases at V and 4 bases at J, with 23 bases in the middle. This CDR3 spans 17 amino acids.

The chain is built from TRBV5-1 and TRBJ1-2; 7 positions agree with TRBD1. With V trimmed by 1 base and J by 7 bases, 4 bases remained unmatched. Germline V lookup: CDR1 SGHRS, CDR2 YFSETQ. This CDR3 has 13 amino acids. CDR3 in DNA: TGCGCCAGCAGCTTGAGGACAGGTTTTGGCTACACCTTC. Amino acid sequence: CASSLRTGFGYTF.

The V gene is TRBV4-1, the J gene TRBJ2-5, with 9 bases matching TRBD1. The CDR3 sequence is 16 residues long. Germline CDR1 and CDR2: MGHRA and YSYEKL. V trimming: 1 base; J trimming: 7 bases; junction bases outside the gene matches: 10. This CDR3 reads CASSQGDRGARGTQYF. CDR3 nucleotide sequence: TGCGCCAGCAGCCAAGGTGACAGGGGGGCTAGGGGGACCCAGTACTTC.